The sequence of this TCR beta chain was determined in a study of blood T cell repertoires in COVID-19 (TCRdb year 2020). Concerning the study at large: Samples covering the acute and convalescent phases of COVID-19 were provided by collaborators in the United States, Italy and Spain. The material from the prospective study consisted of cDNA or gDNA derived from T cells, B-cell-depleted T cells, or PBMCs. Deeply sampled blood TCRbeta repertoires from subjects exposed to, actively infected with, or recovered from COVID-19 were included in the dataset. The repertoires were made available in a free public database intended to serve as a resource for research on the immune response to SARS-CoV-2. Samples came from the ongoing ImmuneRACE study (first 160 participants) plus 1,254 subjects from 6 global collaborators. A de-identified subject ID, COVID-19 status, age in years and sex were almost always included in the sample metadata. Where HLA class I and class II types were available, the types were taken from metadata supplied by the sample provider, not from assay-based typing. The paper's findings and limits, for the study overall: The amount of clinical and demographic metadata varied by source and participant and was provided uncurated.

The collaborating institutions used their own protocols to collect whole blood in K2EDTA tubes. For TCRbeta analysis, collaborators shipped samples in one of three forms: frozen whole blood, isolated PBMCs, or DNA extracted from either of those sample types. Comment on this clone: Its target antigen remains unknown. No per-base quality is available; no much larger clone lies one base away.

TCRbeta CDR3 regions were amplified from genomic DNA by means of the immunoSEQ Assay, a bias-controlled multiplex PCR. Per the source publication's procedure: Nucleated cell counts per sample were estimated from amplification of reference gene primers within the assay. To quantify the absolute abundance of each unique TCRbeta CDR3 rearrangement, sequence reads were collapsed and filtered. Productive Simpson clonality was computed per sample as the square root of Simpson's diversity index over productive rearrangements. TCRdb carries this immuneACCESS record with in-frame sequences only. Its versions omit some clonotypes, under half of them owing to an unresolved V gene in the studies checked, with the rest unexplained. The DNA gave D and trimming, while V, J and clone size come from that table. The sample includes just over 650,000 clones, with 85% to 90% observed a single time. The ten largest account for roughly 0.26% of the sample.

The CDR3 measures 14 amino acids from cysteine to phenylalanine. The entry retains the CDR3 DNA only, 42 bases that are in frame from base 1. V is cut back by 4 bases and J by 5 bases, with 4 bases in the junction unmatched. Reading the germline V gene (reference sequence) gives CDR1 LNHDA and CDR2 SQIVND. This TCR came from a woman between 18 and 29 years old with acute or convalescent COVID-19. The rearranged segments are TRBV19 and TRBJ2-7; TRBD1 aligns with 11 central bases. Sequencing was carried out using peripheral blood. The CDR3: CASSTGQGAHEQYF. The DNA reads as follows: TGTGCCAGTAGTACCGGACAGGGGGCCCACGAGCAGTACTTC.